This T cell receptor beta chain was documented in a study of tumor-infiltrating lymphocytes in primary liver carcinoma. Study observations and caveats: A significantly higher top-250-clone fraction was recorded for tumors than for blood (p = 0.039).

The study co-extracted DNA and RNA from 20-30 mg of unsorted bulk tissue. Surgical resection served as treatment for the primary liver carcinoma of these patients. Using a constant-region primer together with ProtoScript II reverse transcriptase, TCR beta cDNA was made from 450 to 600 ng of total RNA. Sequencing libraries for TCR beta derived from three nested multiplex PCR rounds that used slightly modified ARM-PCR. TCRdb analysed the multiplex PCR reads with MiXCR anew, one entry per CDR3 protein. The table shows roughly 20,000 distinct CDR3 sequences, with approximately 70% occurring only once. As to this clonotype: Antigen specificity is unknown. This likely comes from a read error, as the CDR3 has no conserved phenylalanine or tryptophan at its end.

The material sequenced was liver tumor tissue from sampling region 1. This sample's subset: tumor region T1, superior pole. The clonotype was recovered from a middle-aged man with primary liver carcinoma and hepatitis B virus infection.

CDR3 sequence (DNA): TGTGCCAGTAGCTTAGACCCCCCCGGGACTAGCGGGTTCAATGAGCAGTTCTCC. Encoded protein: CASSLDPPGTSGFNEQFS. The chain uses TRBV11-3 and TRBJ2-1, with 12 bases aligning to TRBD2. Germline V gene data show CDR1 as SGHNT and CDR2 as YENEEA. The CDR3 spans 18 residues.